One and the same sample provided the 17 T cell receptor beta chains below, sequenced in a study of blood T cells in healthy people across ages. Combining a sample-barcoded 5' primer with a J-beta primer mix, a second PCR ran for about 7 to 11 cycles. One entry per CDR3 protein results from TCRdb running MiXCR on the 5' RACE reads. The sample comprises approximately 350,000 distinct CDR3 sequences, about 49% of which are singletons, and 51% rests with the top ten. The sample comprised blood. These receptors all stem from a man aged 55 to 69 in good health.

This clonotype has just a few counts. The gene calls are TRBV7-2 and TRBJ2-3, with a tentative D call TRBD2 (6 bases). Trimming pared 5 bases from V and 3 bases from J, leaving 15 bases between. The CDR3 has 15 residues. Germline V gene lookup returns CDR1 SGHTA and CDR2 FQGNSA. CDR3 sequence (DNA): TGTGCCAGCAGCCCCCGGAGGGAGAGGACAGATACGCAGTATTTT. Translated, it gives CASSPRRERTDTQYF.

This clonotype appeared once. The chain combines TRBV7-2 with TRBJ2-5; TRBD2 agrees at 12 bases. J was trimmed by 5 bases and V by 4 bases; bases with no gene match: 5. The CDR3 loop spans 15 amino acids. Per germline, CDR1 SGHTA and CDR2 FQGNSA. The CDR3 coding sequence is TGTGCCAGCAGCTCTAGCGGGAGGGCCGGGGAGACCCAGTACTTC. This encodes CASSSSGRAGETQYF.

This chain links TRBV7-9 with TRBJ2-5, with D perhaps assigned TRBD1 or TRBD2 (6 bases each). The DNA end is a closer match to TRBJ2-7, so the J assignment may be wrong. The V gene's germline CDR1 is SEHNR and CDR2 FQNEAQ (reference sequence). CDR3 size: 15 residues. CDR3 DNA: TGTGCCAGCAGCTTAGTTGGGGGGCTGGACTACGAGCAGTACTTC. The encoded protein is CASSLVGGLDYEQYF.

This chain joins TRBV4-3 and TRBJ2-3; the D is unclear. The V end was cut by 0 bases, the J end by 2 bases, with 21 bases between. CDR3 length equals 19 residues. Looked up from germline, CDR1 is LGHNA and CDR2 is YSLEER. The CDR3 spells CASSQESAGVTEVTDTQYF. In nucleotides, the CDR3 is TGCGCCAGCAGCCAAGAATCGGCCGGAGTCACCGAAGTCACAGATACGCAGTATTTT.

The J gene is TRBJ1-2, the V gene TRBV10-3; D unclear. Germline values: CDR1 ENHRY, CDR2 SYGVKD. V was clipped by 5 bases and J by 7 bases, with 14 bases between them. CDR3 length equals 13 residues. The CDR3 loop is CAISTRGEGGYTF. The CDR3 bases are TGTGCCATCAGTACGCGGGGAGAAGGTGGCTACACCTTC.

The CDR3 reads CASSPQVGQGDEAFF. In DNA, the CDR3 is TGTGCCAGCTCACCACAGGTAGGACAGGGTGATGAAGCTTTCTTT. This rearrangement joins TRBV18 to TRBJ1-1; 8 bases line up with TRBD1. CDR1 is KGHSH and CDR2 is LQKENI in the germline V gene. This CDR3 region has 15 residues. The ends lost 1 base at V and 7 bases at J; junction bases unmatched: 8.

This chain uses TRBV2 with TRBJ1-1; tentative D call: TRBD1 (5 bases). This CDR3 is 14 amino acids long. CDR1 SNHLY and CDR2 FYNNEI come from the germline V gene. Trimming removed 6 bases from V and 5 bases from J, with 16 bases in between. As DNA, the CDR3 is TGTGCCAGCAGAGTGACCCCGGGGGTAACTGAAGCTTTCTTT. Encoded protein: CASRVTPGVTEAFF.

V gene TRBV3-1 combines with J gene TRBJ2-1; D gene unclear. The CDR3 runs to 11 residues. Germline CDR1 reads LGHDT; CDR2 reads YNNKEL (reference sequence). Trimming left V 1 base short and J 13 bases short, with 8 bases between. CDR3 protein: CASSQGRVQFF. The DNA of the CDR3 is TGTGCCAGCAGCCAAGGTCGGGTTCAGTTCTTC.

V is TRBV5-5 and J is TRBJ2-3, with TRBD2 matching 7 bases. The germline V gene has CDR1 SGHKS and CDR2 YYEKEE (reference sequence). The CDR3 extends over 15 amino acids. With 4 bases clipped from V and 6 bases from J, the junction kept 11 bases outside the gene matches. CDR3: CASSNLGGTSDTQYF. CDR3 nucleotides: TGTGCCAGCAGCAATTTGGGAGGGACCTCGGATACGCAGTATTTT.

The chain carries TRBV29-1 and TRBJ2-3; TRBD2 aligns across 12 bases. The CDR3 extends over 17 amino acids. Germline trimming cut 4 bases from V and 0 bases from J; bases unmatched to any gene: 8. Germline CDR1 is SQVTM and CDR2 is ANQGSEA. The CDR3 sequence is CSVGGLAGRPSTDTQYF. For the CDR3, the DNA is TGCAGCGTTGGCGGACTAGCGGGGAGACCTAGCACAGATACGCAGTATTTT.

This clonotype was seen once. The chain employs TRBV5-1 and TRBJ1-6, with D perhaps matching TRBD1 (6 bases). V was shortened by 7 bases and J by 8 bases, with 19 bases between the two germline ends. The CDR3 runs 15 residues. CDR1 and CDR2 (germline): SGHRS, YFSETQ. The CDR3 reads CASARTASLDSPLHF. The CDR3 DNA reads TGCGCCAGCGCCAGGACAGCAAGTTTGGATTCACCCCTCCACTTT.

This clonotype turned up a few times. The rearrangement links TRBV29-1 to TRBJ2-7, with D possibly matching TRBD2 (6 bases). Germline V gives CDR1 SQVTM, CDR2 ANQGSEA. Trimming pared 7 bases from V and 7 bases from J, leaving 23 bases between. CDR3 length: 14 amino acids. The CDR3 nucleotides are TGCAGCGCCCTGAGACTAGACTTCTATCGAGAGCAGTACTTC. Protein: CSALRLDFYREQYF.

This clonotype appeared a few times. The chain has TRBV10-3 and TRBJ2-5; the D gene is possibly TRBD1 (7 bases). The germline V and J ends were trimmed by 0 bases and 5 bases, with 13 bases remaining between them. The CDR3 consists of 15 residues. CDR1 and CDR2 (germline): ENHRY, SYGVKD. CDR3 nucleotide sequence: TGTGCCATCAGTGAGTCTGGGGGGACAGTGGAGACCCAGTACTTC. This translates into CAISESGGTVETQYF.

The chain links TRBV29-1 to TRBJ2-3, with a weak D call TRBD1 (5 bases). Germline V gives CDR1 SQVTM, CDR2 ANQGSEA. The CDR3 spans 12 residues. The V end lost 7 bases, the J end lost 2 bases, and 10 bases lay between the germline ends. The CDR3 protein is CSDQGNTDTQYF. The CDR3 DNA is TGCAGCGACCAGGGAAACACAGATACGCAGTATTTT.

The chain is built from TRBV4-1 and TRBJ2-3; D remains ambiguous. V dropped 2 bases and J dropped 5 bases, with 11 bases sitting between them. Germline loops: CDR1 MGHRA, CDR2 YSYEKL. The length of the CDR3 is 14 residues. CDR3 amino acids: CASSQLGLRDTQYF. In DNA, the CDR3 is TGCGCCAGCAGCCAACTGGGGTTGCGAGATACGCAGTATTTT.

The chain recombines TRBV5-1 with TRBJ2-3; 7 positions match TRBD1. The CDR3 consists of 15 residues. V shed 0 bases, J shed 2 bases, and the junction held 3 bases outside the gene matches. Per the germline V gene, CDR1 is SGHRS and CDR2 is YFSETQ. CDR3 bases: TGCGCCAGCAGCTTGGCACAGGGGCTCACAGATACGCAGTATTTT. It specifies CASSLAQGLTDTQYF.

In regard to this clonotype: A much larger clone lies a single base off, so this may be a read error. The rearrangement joins TRBV7-8 to TRBJ2-7, with D possibly TRBD2 on 7 matching bases. Germline CDR1 reads SGHVS; CDR2 reads FQNEAQ. Trimming stripped 4 bases from V and 7 bases from J, with 20 bases between. CDR3 length equals 15 residues. The CDR3 bases are TGTGCCAGCAGCTCCTGGGAGGGACAATACAATGAGCAGTACTTC. Encoded protein: CASSSWEGQYNEQYF.